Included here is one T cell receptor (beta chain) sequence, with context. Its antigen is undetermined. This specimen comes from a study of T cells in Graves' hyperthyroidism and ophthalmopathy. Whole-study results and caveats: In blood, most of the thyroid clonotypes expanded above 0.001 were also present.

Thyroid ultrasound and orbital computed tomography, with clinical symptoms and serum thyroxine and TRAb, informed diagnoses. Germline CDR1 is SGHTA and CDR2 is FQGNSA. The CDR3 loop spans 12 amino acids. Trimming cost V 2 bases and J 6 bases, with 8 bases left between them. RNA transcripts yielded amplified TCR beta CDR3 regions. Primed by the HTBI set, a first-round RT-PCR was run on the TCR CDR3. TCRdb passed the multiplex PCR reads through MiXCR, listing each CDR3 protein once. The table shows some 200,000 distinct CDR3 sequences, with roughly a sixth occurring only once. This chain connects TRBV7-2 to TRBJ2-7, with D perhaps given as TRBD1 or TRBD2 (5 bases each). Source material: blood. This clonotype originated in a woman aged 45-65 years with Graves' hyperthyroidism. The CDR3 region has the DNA TGTGCCAGCAGCTTACTGGGGACCGAGCAGTACTTC. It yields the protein CASSLLGTEQYF.